One sample yielded the 28 T cell receptor beta chains listed below, sequenced in a study of OX40 agonist ivuxolimab in advanced cancers. Method: immunoSEQ multiplex PCR; TCRdb's copy keeps in-frame clones and lacks some. Among 90,000 to 150,000 clones listed, approximately 90% were seen once. The source was CD4+ or CD8+ T cells sorted from blood, collected in a trial of the OX40 agonist ivuxolimab. The receptors originated from an adult with an advanced solid tumor such as melanoma, head and neck, liver or kidney cancer.

CDR3 DNA sequence: TGTGCCAGCAGCCAAGCCCCCTCGGGGGGTGTCACCGGGGAGCTGTTTTTT. Its protein is CASSQAPSGGVTGELFF. The chain recombines TRBV4-2 with TRBJ2-2; TRBD2 matches 7 bases. Germline-derived CDR1 and CDR2 are LGHNA and YNFKEQ. V lost 1 base, J lost 4 bases, and 9 bases stayed unmatched. This CDR3 comprises 17 residues.

The sample holds one count of this clone. Additional DNA sequences in this sample encode the identical CDR3. The chain couples TRBV18 to TRBJ2-3; TRBD2 agrees at 9 bases. Trimming cost V 0 bases and J 1 base; bases outside gene matches: 2. The CDR3 runs to 16 residues. CDR1 and CDR2 (germline): KGHSH, LQKENI. The CDR3 is CASSPPAGGGTDTQYF. CDR3 in DNA: TGTGCCAGCTCACCACCGGCGGGGGGGGGCACAGATACGCAGTATTTT.

The rearrangement joins TRBV28 to TRBJ2-3; maybe TRBD1 (6 bases). The germline V gene encodes CDR1 MDHEN and CDR2 SYDVKM. CDR3 length equals 14 residues. V lost 6 bases to trimming and J lost 4 bases, with 14 bases between them. CDR3 in amino acids: CASRMIDRPDTQYF. CDR3 nucleotides: TGTGCCAGCAGGATGATTGACAGGCCAGATACGCAGTATTTT.

This chain uses TRBV5-1 with TRBJ1-3; 7 positions agree with TRBD1. Germline V lookup: CDR1 SGHRS, CDR2 YFSETQ. This CDR3 spans 15 amino acids. Germline trimming cut 3 bases from V and 2 bases from J; bases unmatched to any gene: 5. The CDR3, as DNA: TGCGCCAGCAGCTCTGGACAGGCGGCTGGAAACACCATATATTTT. Translating gives CASSSGQAAGNTIYF. Supplemented by reference TRBV5-1 and TRBJ1-3, the full variable domain reads KAGVTQTPRYLIKTRGQQVTLSCSPISGHRSVSWYQQTPGQGLQFLFEYFSETQRNKGNFPGRFSGRQFSNSRSEMNVSTLELGDSALYLCASSSGQAAGNTIYFGEGSWLTVV.

V usage is TRBV19 and J usage is TRBJ2-1; 12 nucleotides line up with TRBD2. J was trimmed by 4 bases and V by 7 bases; bases with no gene match: 5. The CDR3 loop spans 15 amino acids. Germline loops: CDR1 LNHDA, CDR2 SQIVND (reference sequence). CDR3 region: CASTQLAGGYNEQFF. Written as DNA, the CDR3 is TGTGCCAGTACCCAACTAGCGGGGGGTTACAATGAGCAGTTCTTC.

This clone was counted a single time. The chain employs TRBV5-1 and TRBJ2-1, with 9 positions matching TRBD1. The germline CDR1 and CDR2 sequences are SGHRS and YFSETQ. The CDR3 is made up of 14 amino acids. V lost 7 bases, J lost 5 bases, and 7 bases stayed unmatched. Written as DNA, the CDR3 is TGCGCCAGCTTTAGGACAGGGGTCAACAATGAGCAGTTCTTC. Encoded protein: CASFRTGVNNEQFF.

The chain carries TRBV28 and TRBJ1-4; 8 bases are shared with TRBD1. The CDR3 has 14 amino acids. Germline V gives CDR1 MDHEN, CDR2 SYDVKM. V trimming: 6 bases; J trimming: 7 bases; junction bases outside the gene matches: 7. The CDR3 loop reads CASSITGGGEKLFF. The DNA of the CDR3 is TGTGCCAGCAGCATCACAGGGGGGGGTGAAAAACTGTTTTTT.

The V gene is TRBV10-1, the J gene TRBJ1-2, with a tentative D call TRBD1 (5 bases). CDR1 and CDR2 from the germline V gene are WNHNN and SYGVQD (reference sequence). V lost 6 bases, J lost 4 bases, and 12 bases lay in between. There are 13 residues in the CDR3. DNA of the CDR3: TGCGCCAGCAGCCCTGGGACCGCCTATGGCTACACCTTC. This codes for CASSPGTAYGYTF.

The chain couples TRBV5-1 to TRBJ2-4; D is uncertain. V lost 1 base and J lost 5, with 16 bases in between. Germline V gene sequence: CDR1 SGHRS, CDR2 YFSETQ. There are 16 residues in the CDR3. CDR3 nucleotides: TGCGCCAGCAGCTTGAGCCCGGCCCTCCCAGAAAACATTCAGTACTTC. Encoded protein: CASSLSPALPENIQYF.

The chain links TRBV5-6 to TRBJ1-1; no definite D call. Germline loops: CDR1 SGHDT, CDR2 YYEEEE. CDR3 size: 11 residues. Trimming took off 0 bases at V and 10 bases at J, with 7 bases between the two ends. CDR3 DNA sequence: TGTGCCAGCAGCTTGGACGGATTAGCTTTCTTT. Amino acid sequence: CASSLDGLAFF.

The CDR3 sequence is CASSSTYLEQYF. The CDR3 DNA follows: TGTGCCAGCAGCTCCACCTACTTAGAGCAGTACTTC. The chain has TRBV7-2 and TRBJ2-7; no clear D gene. The V gene's germline CDR1 is SGHTA and CDR2 FQGNSA. This CDR3 is 12 amino acids long. Trimming took 4 bases from V and 7 from J, leaving 11 bases between them.

The chain recombines TRBV5-1 with TRBJ2-3, with D perhaps TRBD1 (6 bases). Germline V gene lookup returns CDR1 SGHRS and CDR2 YFSETQ. V was pared by 0 bases and J by 2 bases, with 10 bases between. The CDR3 contains 15 residues. CDR3 in DNA: TGCGCCAGCAGCTTGGGAGGGGGAGACACAGATACGCAGTATTTT. Translation gives CASSLGGGDTDTQYF.

V usage is TRBV28 and J usage is TRBJ2-6; the D call may be TRBD1 or TRBD2 (5 bases each). Germline-derived CDR1 and CDR2 are MDHEN and SYDVKM. The V and J ends lost 7 bases and 0 bases respectively, with 19 bases between them. The CDR3 sequence is 18 residues long. The DNA for the CDR3 is TGTGCCAGCAAGCCCCCGGGACGGACCAACTCTGGGGCCAACGTCCTGACTTTC. Residues: CASKPPGRTNSGANVLTF.

The chain couples TRBV6-5 to TRBJ2-1; tentatively, D is TRBD1 or TRBD2 (6 bases each). Germline V gives CDR1 MNHEY, CDR2 SVGAGI. Trimming took 7 bases from V and 8 from J, leaving 18 bases between them. The CDR3 has 14 amino acids. CDR3 DNA: TGTGCCAGCAATCTATTCCTGGGGGGCGATGAGCAGTTCTTC. As protein: CASNLFLGGDEQFF.

The V call is TRBV7-9, the J call TRBJ1-3; D is unresolved. Germline assignment: CDR1 SEHNR and CDR2 FQNEAQ (reference sequence). Trimming left V 4 bases short and J 0 bases short, with 10 bases between. The CDR3 loop spans 15 amino acids. Here the CDR3 reads CASSSLGISGNTIYF. As DNA, the CDR3 is TGTGCCAGCAGCTCCCTAGGGATCTCTGGAAACACCATATATTTT.

The rearrangement uses TRBV28 and TRBJ1-5, with 7 bases identical to TRBD1. J was trimmed by 0 bases and V by 3 bases; bases with no gene match: 2. The germline CDR1 and CDR2 sequences are MDHEN and SYDVKM. This CDR3 comprises 15 residues. CDR3 nucleotides: TGTGCCAGCAGTTTCAGGGGGGATAGCAATCAGCCCCAGCATTTT. Its protein is CASSFRGDSNQPQHF.

The rearrangement uses TRBV18 and TRBJ1-5; tentatively, D is TRBD1 (5 bases). There are 15 residues in the CDR3. The V gene lost 3 bases and the J gene lost 3 bases, with 12 bases spanning the gap. CDR1 and CDR2 from the germline V gene are KGHSH and LQKENI. The chain's CDR3 is CASSPIGAANQPQHF. CDR3 coding DNA: TGTGCCAGCTCACCTATAGGGGCCGCCAATCAGCCCCAGCATTTT.

The J gene is TRBJ2-5, the V gene TRBV28; TRBD2 might be the D (7 bases). Germline CDR1 and CDR2: MDHEN and SYDVKM. The CDR3 covers 15 residues. The ends were cut back, 5 bases at V and 2 bases at J, with 15 bases in the middle. The CDR3 spells CASSPRGGQQETQYF. The CDR3 bases are TGTGCCAGCAGTCCCAGGGGAGGGCAACAAGAGACCCAGTACTTC.

The chain has TRBV7-2 and TRBJ2-7; D is perhaps TRBD1 (5 bases). CDR1 SGHTA and CDR2 FQGNSA come from the germline V gene. The CDR3 is 16 residues long. V dropped 5 bases and J dropped 0 bases, with 17 bases sitting between them. CDR3 in amino acids: CASSPLGQVGSYEQYF. The CDR3 bases are TGTGCCAGCAGCCCCCTGGGGCAGGTCGGCTCCTACGAGCAGTACTTC.

This chain uses TRBV6-6 with TRBJ1-5; 8 nucleotides match TRBD1. The length of the CDR3 is 16 residues. The junction had 6 bases not matched to a gene; V was cut back by 5 bases and J by 0 bases. Germline V gene data show CDR1 as MNHNY and CDR2 as SVGAGI (reference sequence). The CDR3 region is CASSKEDRDSNQPQHF. Written as DNA, the CDR3 is TGTGCCAGCAGTAAGGAGGACAGGGATAGCAATCAGCCCCAGCATTTT.

This chain links TRBV7-2 with TRBJ2-2, with a possible D match to TRBD2 (5 bases). The germline V gene encodes CDR1 SGHTA and CDR2 FQGNSA. The CDR3 spans 15 residues. Trimming removed 4 bases at V and 0 bases at J, with 9 bases between. The CDR3 DNA follows: TGTGCCAGCAGCTCCGACGGGGCGAACACCGGGGAGCTGTTTTTT. Translating gives CASSSDGANTGELFF.

CDR3: CAVARATNEKLFF. The CDR3 nucleotides read TGTGCCGTCGCGCGGGCAACTAATGAAAAACTGTTTTTT. The V gene is TRBV30, the J gene TRBJ1-4; D remains ambiguous. The CDR3 consists of 13 residues. Per the germline V gene, CDR1 is GTSNPN and CDR2 is SVGIG (reference sequence). Trimming took 8 bases from V and 0 from J, leaving 10 bases between them.

This clone was seen just once. V usage is TRBV6-5 and J usage is TRBJ2-3, with a possible D match to TRBD2 (6 bases). Germline CDR1 is MNHEY and CDR2 is SVGAGI. CDR3 length equals 15 residues. Trimming took 6 bases from V and 0 from J, leaving 13 bases between them. In DNA, the CDR3 is TGTGCCAGCAGCTCCTCAGGGACTAGCACAGATACGCAGTATTTT. Amino acid sequence: CASSSSGTSTDTQYF.

CDR3 in amino acids: CASRNRYLSGYTF. The CDR3 nucleotides read TGTGCCAGCAGGAACAGGTATCTAAGTGGCTACACCTTC. V gene TRBV28 combines with J gene TRBJ1-2; D possibly corresponds to TRBD1 (5 bases). The CDR3 spans 13 residues. The germline V and J ends were trimmed by 6 bases and 7 bases, with 15 bases remaining between them. Germline V gene lookup returns CDR1 MDHEN and CDR2 SYDVKM.

As for this clone: The junction departs from the called germline gene at one end, perhaps through a read error. The chain recombines TRBV5-6 with TRBJ1-3, with a weak D call TRBD1 (5 bases). The length of the CDR3 is 13 residues. From germline, CDR1 is SGHDT and CDR2 YYEEEE. CDR3 in DNA: TGTGCCAGCAGCTACGCTACGCAGGGAGCACTCGGTTTT. Translation: CASSYATQGALGF.

The DNA for the CDR3 is TGTGCCAGCAGCCCCCGTTCCGGGGGCGCGGTCTATGGCTACACCTTC. Protein sequence: CASSPRSGGAVYGYTF. The chain has TRBV7-2 and TRBJ1-2; D perhaps matches TRBD1 (6 bases). V dropped 5 bases and J dropped 4 bases, with 20 bases sitting between them. The CDR3 spans 16 residues. The germline CDR1 and CDR2 sequences are SGHTA and FQGNSA.

The chain recombines TRBV28 with TRBJ2-7; maybe TRBD2 (6 bases). Trimming took 7 bases from V and 2 from J, leaving 15 bases between them. In germline, CDR1 is MDHEN, CDR2 SYDVKM. The CDR3 runs 14 residues. The CDR3 nucleotides read TGTGCCAGCAACCCAGCCGGGAGCGCCTACGAGCAGTACTTC. Protein product: CASNPAGSAYEQYF. Variable domain in full (rest from reference TRBV28 and TRBJ2-7): DVKVTQSSRYLVKRTGEKVFLECVQDMDHENMFWYRQDPGLGLRLIYFSYDVKMKEKGDIPEGYSVSREKKERFSLILESASTNQTSMYLCASNPAGSAYEQYFGPGTRLTVT.

V gene TRBV2 combines with J gene TRBJ1-1; D may be TRBD1 (5 bases). Looked up from germline, CDR1 is SNHLY and CDR2 is FYNNEI. V was shortened by 5 bases and J by 0 bases, with 10 bases between the two germline ends. The CDR3 extends over 14 amino acids. This CDR3 reads CASSPQGMNTEAFF. The CDR3 coding sequence is TGTGCCAGCAGTCCTCAGGGTATGAACACTGAAGCTTTCTTT.